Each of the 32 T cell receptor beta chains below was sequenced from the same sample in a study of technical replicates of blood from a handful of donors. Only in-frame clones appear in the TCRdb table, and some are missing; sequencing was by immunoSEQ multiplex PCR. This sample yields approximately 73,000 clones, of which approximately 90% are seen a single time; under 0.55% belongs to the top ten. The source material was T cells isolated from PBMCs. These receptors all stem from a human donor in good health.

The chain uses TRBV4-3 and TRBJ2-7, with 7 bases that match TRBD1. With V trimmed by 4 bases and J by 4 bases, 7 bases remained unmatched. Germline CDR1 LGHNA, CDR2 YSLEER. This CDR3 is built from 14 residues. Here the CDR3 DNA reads TGCGCCAGCAGCCCGGGGACAGCCTATTACGAGCAGTACTTC. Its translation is CASSPGTAYYEQYF.

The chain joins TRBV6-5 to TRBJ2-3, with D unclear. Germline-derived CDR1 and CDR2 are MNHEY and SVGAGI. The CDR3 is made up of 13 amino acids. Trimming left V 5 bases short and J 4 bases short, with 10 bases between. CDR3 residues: CASSRGIADTQYF. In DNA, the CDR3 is TGTGCCAGCAGTAGAGGAATTGCAGATACGCAGTATTTT.

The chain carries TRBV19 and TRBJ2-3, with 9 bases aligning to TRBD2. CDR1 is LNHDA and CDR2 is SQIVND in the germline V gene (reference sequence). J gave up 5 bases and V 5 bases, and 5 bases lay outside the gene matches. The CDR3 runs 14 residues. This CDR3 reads CASSLAGAQDTQYF. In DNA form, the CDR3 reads TGTGCCAGTAGTTTAGCGGGAGCCCAAGATACGCAGTATTTT.

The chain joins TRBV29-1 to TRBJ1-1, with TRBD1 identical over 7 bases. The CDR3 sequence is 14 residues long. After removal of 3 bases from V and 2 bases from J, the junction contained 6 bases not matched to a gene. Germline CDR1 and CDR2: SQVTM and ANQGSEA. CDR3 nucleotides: TGCAGCGTTGAGGGGCGACAGGGTAACACTGAAGCTTTCTTT. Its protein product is CSVEGRQGNTEAFF.

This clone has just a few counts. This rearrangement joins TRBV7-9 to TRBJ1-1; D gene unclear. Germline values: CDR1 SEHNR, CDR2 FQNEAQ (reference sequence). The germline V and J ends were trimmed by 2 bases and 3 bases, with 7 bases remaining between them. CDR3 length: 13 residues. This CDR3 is CASSLTTDTEAFF. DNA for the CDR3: TGTGCCAGCAGCTTAACCACGGACACTGAAGCTTTCTTT.

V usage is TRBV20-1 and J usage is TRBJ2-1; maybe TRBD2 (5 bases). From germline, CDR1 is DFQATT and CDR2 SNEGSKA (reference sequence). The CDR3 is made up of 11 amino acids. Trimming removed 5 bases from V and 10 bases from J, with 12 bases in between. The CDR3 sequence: CSAPSGVEQFF. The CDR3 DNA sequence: TGCAGTGCTCCCAGCGGAGTAGAGCAGTTCTTC.

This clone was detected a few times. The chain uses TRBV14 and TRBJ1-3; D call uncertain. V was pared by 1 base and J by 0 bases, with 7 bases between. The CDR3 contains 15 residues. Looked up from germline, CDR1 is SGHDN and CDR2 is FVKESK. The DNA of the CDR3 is TGTGCCAGCAGCCAAGTGATGAGCTCTGGAAACACCATATATTTT. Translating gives CASSQVMSSGNTIYF.

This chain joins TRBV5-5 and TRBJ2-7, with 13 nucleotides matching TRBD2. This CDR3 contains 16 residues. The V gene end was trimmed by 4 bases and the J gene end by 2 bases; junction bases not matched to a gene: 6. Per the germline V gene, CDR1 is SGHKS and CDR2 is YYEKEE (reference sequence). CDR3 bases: TGTGCCAGCAGCCTCCGACTAGCGGGAGGTACCTACGAGCAGTACTTC. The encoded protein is CASSLRLAGGTYEQYF.

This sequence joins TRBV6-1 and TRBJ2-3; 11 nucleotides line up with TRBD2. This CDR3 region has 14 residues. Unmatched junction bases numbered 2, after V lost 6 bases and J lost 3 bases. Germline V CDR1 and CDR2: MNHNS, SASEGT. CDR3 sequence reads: CASRTSGTTDTQYF. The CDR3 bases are TGTGCCAGCAGGACTAGCGGGACAACAGATACGCAGTATTTT.

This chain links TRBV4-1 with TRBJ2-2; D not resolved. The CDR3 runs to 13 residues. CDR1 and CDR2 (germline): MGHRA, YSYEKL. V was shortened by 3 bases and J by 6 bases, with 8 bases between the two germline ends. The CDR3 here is CASSHPGPGELFF. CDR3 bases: TGCGCCAGCAGCCACCCAGGTCCCGGGGAGCTGTTTTTT.

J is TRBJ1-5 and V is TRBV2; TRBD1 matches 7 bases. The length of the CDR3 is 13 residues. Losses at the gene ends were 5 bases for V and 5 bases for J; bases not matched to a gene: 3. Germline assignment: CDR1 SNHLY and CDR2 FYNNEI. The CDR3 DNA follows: TGTGCCAGCAGTAAAACAGGGGATCAGCCCCAGCATTTT. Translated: CASSKTGDQPQHF.

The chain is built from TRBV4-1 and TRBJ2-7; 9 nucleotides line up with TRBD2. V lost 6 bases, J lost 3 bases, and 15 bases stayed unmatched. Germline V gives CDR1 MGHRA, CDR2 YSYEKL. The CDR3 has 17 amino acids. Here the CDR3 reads CASRLRASGTSSYEQYF. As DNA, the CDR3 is TGCGCCAGCAGGTTACGAGCTTCCGGGACTAGCAGCTACGAGCAGTACTTC.

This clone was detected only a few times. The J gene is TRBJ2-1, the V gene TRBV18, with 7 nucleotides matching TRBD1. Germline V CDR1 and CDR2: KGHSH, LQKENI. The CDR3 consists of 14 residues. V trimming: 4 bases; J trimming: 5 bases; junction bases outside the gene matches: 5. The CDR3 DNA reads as TGTGCCAGCTCACTCTTAGACAGGGACAATGAGCAGTTCTTC. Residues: CASSLLDRDNEQFF.

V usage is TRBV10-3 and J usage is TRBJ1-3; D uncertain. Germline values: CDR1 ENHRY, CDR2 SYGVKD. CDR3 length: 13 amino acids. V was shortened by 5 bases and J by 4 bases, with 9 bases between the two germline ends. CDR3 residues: CAISSGGGNTIYF. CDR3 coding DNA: TGTGCCATCAGTTCAGGAGGCGGAAACACCATATATTTT.

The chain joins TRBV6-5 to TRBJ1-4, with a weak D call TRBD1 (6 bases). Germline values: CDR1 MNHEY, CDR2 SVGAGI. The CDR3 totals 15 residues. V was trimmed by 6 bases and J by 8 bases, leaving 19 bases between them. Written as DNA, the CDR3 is TGTGCCAGCAGCGGTAACAGGGTAATAGGAGAAAAACTGTTTTTT. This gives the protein CASSGNRVIGEKLFF.

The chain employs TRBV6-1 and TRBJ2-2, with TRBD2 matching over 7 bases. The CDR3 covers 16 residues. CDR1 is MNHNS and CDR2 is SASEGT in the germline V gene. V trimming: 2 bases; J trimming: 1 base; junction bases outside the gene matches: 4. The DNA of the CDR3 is TGTGCCAGCAGTGAACGCGGGAGATTGAACACCGGGGAGCTGTTTTTT. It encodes CASSERGRLNTGELFF.

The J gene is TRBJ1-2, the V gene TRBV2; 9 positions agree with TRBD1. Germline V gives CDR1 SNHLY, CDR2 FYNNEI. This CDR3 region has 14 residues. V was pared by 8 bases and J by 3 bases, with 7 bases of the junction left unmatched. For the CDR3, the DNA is TGTGCCAGCGTTTCCGGGACAGGGCACTATGGCTACACCTTC. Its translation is CASVSGTGHYGYTF.

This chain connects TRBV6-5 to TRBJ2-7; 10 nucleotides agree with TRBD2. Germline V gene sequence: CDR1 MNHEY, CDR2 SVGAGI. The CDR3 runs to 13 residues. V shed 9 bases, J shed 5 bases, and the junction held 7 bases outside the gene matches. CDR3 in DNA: TGTGCCAGTTCTAGCGGGAGTAACCACGAGCAGTACTTC. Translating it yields CASSSGSNHEQYF.

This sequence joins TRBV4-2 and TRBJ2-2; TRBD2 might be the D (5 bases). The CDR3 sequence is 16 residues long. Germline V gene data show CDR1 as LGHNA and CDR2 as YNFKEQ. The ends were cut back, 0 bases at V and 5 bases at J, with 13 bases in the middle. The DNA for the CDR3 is TGTGCCAGCAGCCAAGATTACGGGGAAGGGACCGGGGAGCTGTTTTTT. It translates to CASSQDYGEGTGELFF.

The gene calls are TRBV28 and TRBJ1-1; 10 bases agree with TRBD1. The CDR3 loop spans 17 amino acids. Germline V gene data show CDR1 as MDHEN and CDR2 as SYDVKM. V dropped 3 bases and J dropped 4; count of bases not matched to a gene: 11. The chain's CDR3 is CASSLIPGTGEFTEAFF. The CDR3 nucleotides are TGTGCCAGCAGTTTGATACCCGGGACAGGGGAATTCACTGAAGCTTTCTTT.

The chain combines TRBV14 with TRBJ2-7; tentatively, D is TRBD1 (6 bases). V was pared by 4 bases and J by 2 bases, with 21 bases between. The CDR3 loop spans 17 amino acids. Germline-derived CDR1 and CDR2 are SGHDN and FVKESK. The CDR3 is CASSLRHLGQPPYEQYF. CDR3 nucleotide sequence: TGTGCCAGCAGCCTAAGACACCTAGGACAGCCACCCTACGAGCAGTACTTC.

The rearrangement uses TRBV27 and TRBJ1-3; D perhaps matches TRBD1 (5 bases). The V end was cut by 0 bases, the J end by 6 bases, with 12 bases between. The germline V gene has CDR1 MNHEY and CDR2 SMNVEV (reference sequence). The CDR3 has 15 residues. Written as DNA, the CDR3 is TGTGCCAGCAGTTTATCTGGAGGGGAACTAAACACCATATATTTT. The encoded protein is CASSLSGGELNTIYF.

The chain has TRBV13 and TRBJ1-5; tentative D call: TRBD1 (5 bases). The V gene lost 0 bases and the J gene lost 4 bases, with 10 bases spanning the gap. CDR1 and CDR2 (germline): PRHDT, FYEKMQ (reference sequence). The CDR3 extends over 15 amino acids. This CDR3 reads CASSLGQASNQPQHF. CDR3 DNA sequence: TGTGCCAGCAGCTTAGGACAGGCCTCTAATCAGCCCCAGCATTTT.

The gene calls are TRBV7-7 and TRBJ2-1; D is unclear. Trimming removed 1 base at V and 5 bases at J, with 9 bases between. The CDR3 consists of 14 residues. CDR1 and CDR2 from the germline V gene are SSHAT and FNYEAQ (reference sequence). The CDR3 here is CASSLEQEHNEQFF. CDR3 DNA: TGTGCCAGCAGCTTAGAACAAGAACACAATGAGCAGTTCTTC. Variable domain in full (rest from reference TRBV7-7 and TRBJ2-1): GAGVSQSPRYKVTKRGQDVTLRCDPISSHATLYWYQQALGQGPEFLTYFNYEAQPDKSGLPSDRFSAERPEGSISTLTIQRTEQRDSAMYRCASSLEQEHNEQFFGPGTRLTVL.

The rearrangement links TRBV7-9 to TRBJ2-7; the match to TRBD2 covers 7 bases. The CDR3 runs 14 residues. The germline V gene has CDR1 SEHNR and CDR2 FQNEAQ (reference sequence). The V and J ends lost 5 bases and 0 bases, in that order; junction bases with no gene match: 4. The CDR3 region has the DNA TGTGCCAGCAGCCCGAGGACTAGCTCCTACGAGCAGTACTTC. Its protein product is CASSPRTSSYEQYF. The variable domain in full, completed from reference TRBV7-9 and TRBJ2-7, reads DTGVSQNPRHKITKRGQNVTFRCDPISEHNRLYWYRQTLGQGPEFLTYFQNEAQLEKSRLLSDRFSAERPKGSFSTLEIQRTEQGDSAMYLCASSPRTSSYEQYFGPGTRLTVT.

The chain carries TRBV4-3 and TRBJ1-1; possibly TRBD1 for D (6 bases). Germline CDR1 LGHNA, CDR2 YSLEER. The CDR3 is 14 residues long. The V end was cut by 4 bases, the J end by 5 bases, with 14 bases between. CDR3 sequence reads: CASSPRTVRTEAFF. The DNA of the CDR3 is TGCGCCAGCAGCCCGAGGACAGTGAGAACTGAAGCTTTCTTT.

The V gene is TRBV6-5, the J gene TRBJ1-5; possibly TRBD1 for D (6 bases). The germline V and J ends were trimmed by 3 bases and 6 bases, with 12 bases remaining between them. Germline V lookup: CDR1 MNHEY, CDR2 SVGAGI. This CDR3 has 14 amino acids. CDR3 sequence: CASSYNREGQPQHF. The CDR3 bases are TGTGCCAGCAGTTATAACAGGGAAGGTCAGCCCCAGCATTTT.

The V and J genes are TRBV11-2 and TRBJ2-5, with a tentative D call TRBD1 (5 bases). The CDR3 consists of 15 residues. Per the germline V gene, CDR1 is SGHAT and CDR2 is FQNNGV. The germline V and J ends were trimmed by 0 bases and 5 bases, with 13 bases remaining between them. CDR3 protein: CASSLDSRVGETQYF. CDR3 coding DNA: TGTGCCAGCAGCTTAGATTCCAGGGTCGGGGAGACCCAGTACTTC.

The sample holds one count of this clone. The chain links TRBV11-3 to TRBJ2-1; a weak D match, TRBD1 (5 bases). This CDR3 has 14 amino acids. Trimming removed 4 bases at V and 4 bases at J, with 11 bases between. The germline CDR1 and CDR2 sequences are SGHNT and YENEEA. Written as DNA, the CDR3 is TGTGCCAGCAGCTCTAAGACAGTTTACAATGAGCAGTTCTTC. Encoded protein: CASSSKTVYNEQFF.

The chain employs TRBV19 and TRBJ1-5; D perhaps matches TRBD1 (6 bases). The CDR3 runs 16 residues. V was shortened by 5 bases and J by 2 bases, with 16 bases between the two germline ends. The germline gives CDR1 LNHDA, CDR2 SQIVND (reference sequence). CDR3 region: CASSVPGGVGNQPQHF. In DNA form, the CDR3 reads TGTGCCAGTAGTGTCCCGGGGGGCGTCGGCAATCAGCCCCAGCATTTT.

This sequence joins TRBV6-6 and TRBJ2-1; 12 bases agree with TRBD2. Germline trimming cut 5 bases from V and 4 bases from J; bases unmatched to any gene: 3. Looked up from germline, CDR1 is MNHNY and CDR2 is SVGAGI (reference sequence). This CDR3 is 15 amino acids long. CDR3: CASSAGTSGYNEQFF. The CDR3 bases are TGTGCCAGCAGTGCCGGGACTAGCGGGTACAATGAGCAGTTCTTC.

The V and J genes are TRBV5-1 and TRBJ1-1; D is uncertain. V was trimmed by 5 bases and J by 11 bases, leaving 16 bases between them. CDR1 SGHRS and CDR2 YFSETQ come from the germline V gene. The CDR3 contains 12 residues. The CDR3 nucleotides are TGCGCCAGCAGGTTAAATGATCAGGCTGCTTTCTTT. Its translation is CASRLNDQAAFF.